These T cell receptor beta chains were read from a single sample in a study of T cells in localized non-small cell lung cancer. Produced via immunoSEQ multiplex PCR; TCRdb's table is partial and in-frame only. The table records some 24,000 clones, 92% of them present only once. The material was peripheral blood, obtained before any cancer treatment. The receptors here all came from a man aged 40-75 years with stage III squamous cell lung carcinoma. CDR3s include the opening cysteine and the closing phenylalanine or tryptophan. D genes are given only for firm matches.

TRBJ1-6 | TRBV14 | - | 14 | CASSQETGNSPLHF | TGTGCCAGCAGCCAAGAGACGGGTAATTCACCCCTCCACTTT
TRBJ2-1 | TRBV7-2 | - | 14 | CASSFGRGVNEQFF | TGTGCCAGCAGCTTTGGTCGGGGCGTCAATGAGCAGTTCTTC
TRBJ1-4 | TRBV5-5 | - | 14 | CASSLDATNEKLFF | TGTGCCAGCAGCTTGGATGCAACTAATGAAAAACTGTTTTTT
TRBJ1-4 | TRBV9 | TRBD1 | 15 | CASSVTTGADEKLFF | TGTGCCAGCAGCGTCACGACAGGGGCGGATGAAAAACTGTTTTTT
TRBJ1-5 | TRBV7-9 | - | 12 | CASSSLTQPQHF | TGTGCCAGCAGCTCCTTGACCCAGCCCCAGCATTTT
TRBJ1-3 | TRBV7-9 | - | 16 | CASSPKFRVSGNTIYF | TGTGCCAGCAGCCCCAAATTCAGGGTATCTGGAAACACCATATATTTT
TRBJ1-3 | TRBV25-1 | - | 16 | CASSAQGGSSGNTIYF | TGTGCCAGCAGTGCACAGGGAGGGAGCTCTGGAAACACCATATATTTT
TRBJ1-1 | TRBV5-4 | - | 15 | CASSDGRTPGTEAFF | TGTGCCAGCAGCGACGGACGGACGCCTGGCACTGAAGCTTTCTTT
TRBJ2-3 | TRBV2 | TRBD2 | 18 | CASSELARLAGSRDTQYF | TGTGCCAGCAGTGAACTAGCTCGGCTAGCGGGATCACGGGATACGCAGTATTTT
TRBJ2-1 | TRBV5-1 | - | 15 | CASSLERTGYNEQFF | TGCGCCAGCAGCTTGGAAAGAACAGGTTACAATGAGCAGTTCTTC
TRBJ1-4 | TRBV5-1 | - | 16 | CASSLGFAGGNEKLFF | TGCGCCAGCAGCTTGGGGTTTGCAGGAGGTAATGAAAAACTGTTTTTT
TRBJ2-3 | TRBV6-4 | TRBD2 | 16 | CASSDSGGRRADTQYF | TGTGCCAGCAGTGACTCCGGCGGGAGGAGGGCAGATACGCAGTATTTT
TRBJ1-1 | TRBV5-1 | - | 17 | CASSSPRAPHSNTEAFF | TGCGCCAGCAGCTCGCCGCGGGCCCCCCATTCTAACACTGAAGCTTTCTTT
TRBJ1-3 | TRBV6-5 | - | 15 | CASSYSGPGKDTIYF | TGTGCCAGCAGTTACTCGGGGCCGGGGAAAGACACCATATATTTT
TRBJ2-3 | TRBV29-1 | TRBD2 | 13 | CRVSGTVTDTQYF | TGCAGAGTTAGCGGGACCGTGACAGATACGCAGTATTTT
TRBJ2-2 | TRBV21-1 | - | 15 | CASNRDCGGTGELFF | TGTGCCAGCAACCGGGACTGCGGAGGGACCGGGGAGCTGTTTTTT
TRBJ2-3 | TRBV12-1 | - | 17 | CASSFNRTSGSADTQYF | TGTGCCAGCAGCTTTAATAGGACTAGCGGGAGTGCAGATACGCAGTATTTT